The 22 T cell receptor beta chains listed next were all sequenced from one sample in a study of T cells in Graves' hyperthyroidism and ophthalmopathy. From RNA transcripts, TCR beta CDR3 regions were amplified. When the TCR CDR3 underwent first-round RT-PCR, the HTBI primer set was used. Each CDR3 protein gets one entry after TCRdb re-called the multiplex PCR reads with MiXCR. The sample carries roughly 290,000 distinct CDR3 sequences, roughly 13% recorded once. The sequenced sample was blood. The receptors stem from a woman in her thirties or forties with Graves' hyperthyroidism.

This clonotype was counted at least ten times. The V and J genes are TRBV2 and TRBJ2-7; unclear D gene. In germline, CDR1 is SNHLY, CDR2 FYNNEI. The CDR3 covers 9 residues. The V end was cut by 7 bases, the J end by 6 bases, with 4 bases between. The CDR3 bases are TGTGCCAGCAACCGCGAGCAGTACTTC. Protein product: CASNREQYF.

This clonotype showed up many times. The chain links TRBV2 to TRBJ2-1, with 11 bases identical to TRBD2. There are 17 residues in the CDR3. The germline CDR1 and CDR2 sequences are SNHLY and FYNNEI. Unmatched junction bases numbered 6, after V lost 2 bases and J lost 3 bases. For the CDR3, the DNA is TGTGCCAGCAGTGAACGCTCGACTAGCGGGAACTACAATGAGCAGTTCTTC. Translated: CASSERSTSGNYNEQFF.

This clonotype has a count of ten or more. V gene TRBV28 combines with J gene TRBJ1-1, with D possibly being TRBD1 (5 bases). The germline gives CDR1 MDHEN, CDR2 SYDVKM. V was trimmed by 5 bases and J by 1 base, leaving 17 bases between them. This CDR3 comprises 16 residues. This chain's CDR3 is CASSALPGRTNTEAFF. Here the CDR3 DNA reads TGTGCCAGCAGTGCCCTGCCAGGGAGGACGAACACTGAAGCTTTCTTT.

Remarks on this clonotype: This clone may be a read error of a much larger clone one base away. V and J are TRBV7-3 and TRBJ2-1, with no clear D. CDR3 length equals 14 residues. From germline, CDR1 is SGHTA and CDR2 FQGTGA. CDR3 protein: CASGFRGRDREQFF. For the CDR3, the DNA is TGTGCCAGCGGCTTTCGAGGACGAGACCGTGAGCAGTTCTTC.

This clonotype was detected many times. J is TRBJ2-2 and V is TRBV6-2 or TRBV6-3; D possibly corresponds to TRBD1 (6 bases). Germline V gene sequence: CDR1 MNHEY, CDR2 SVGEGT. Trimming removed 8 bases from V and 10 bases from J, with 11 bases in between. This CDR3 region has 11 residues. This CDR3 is CASRDTAELFF. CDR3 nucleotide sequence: TGTGCCAGCCGGGACACGGCGGAGCTGTTTTTT.

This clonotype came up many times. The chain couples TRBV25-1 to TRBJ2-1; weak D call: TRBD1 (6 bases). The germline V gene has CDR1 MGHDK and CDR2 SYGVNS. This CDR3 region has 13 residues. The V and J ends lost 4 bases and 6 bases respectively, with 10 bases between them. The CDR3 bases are TGTGCCAGCAGTGGGACAGCTTCCAATGAGCAGTTCTTC. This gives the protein CASSGTASNEQFF. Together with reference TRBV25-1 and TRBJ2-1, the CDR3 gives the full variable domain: EADIYQTPRYLVIGTGKKITLECSQTMGHDKMYWYQQDPGMELHLIHYSYGVNSTEKGDLSSESTVSRIRTEHFPLTLESARPSHTSQYLCASSGTASNEQFFGPGTRLTVL.

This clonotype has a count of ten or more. For the CDR3, the DNA is TGCAGCACCCAAACCCAGACAAGCCAAGAGACCCAGTACTTC. Protein product: CSTQTQTSQETQYF. The V gene is TRBV29-1, the J gene TRBJ2-5; D gene ambiguous. V shed 8 bases and J shed 1 base, with 17 bases lying between them. The CDR3 has 14 residues. CDR1 is SQVTM, CDR2 ANQGSEA, per germline.

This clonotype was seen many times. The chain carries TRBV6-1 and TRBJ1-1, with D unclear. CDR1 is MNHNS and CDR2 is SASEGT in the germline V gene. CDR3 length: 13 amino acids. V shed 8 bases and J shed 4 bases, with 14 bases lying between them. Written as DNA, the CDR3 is TGTGCCAGCTCACCCTTATCGTCCACTGAAGCTTTCTTT. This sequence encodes CASSPLSSTEAFF.

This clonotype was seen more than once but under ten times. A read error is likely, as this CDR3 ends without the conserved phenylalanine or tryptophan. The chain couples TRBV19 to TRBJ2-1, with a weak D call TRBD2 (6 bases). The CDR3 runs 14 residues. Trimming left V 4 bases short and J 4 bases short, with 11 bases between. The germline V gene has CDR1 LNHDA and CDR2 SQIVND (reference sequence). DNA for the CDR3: TGTGCCAGTAGTAGGGCTAGCGAGTACAATGAGCAGTTCTCC. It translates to CASSRASEYNEQFS.

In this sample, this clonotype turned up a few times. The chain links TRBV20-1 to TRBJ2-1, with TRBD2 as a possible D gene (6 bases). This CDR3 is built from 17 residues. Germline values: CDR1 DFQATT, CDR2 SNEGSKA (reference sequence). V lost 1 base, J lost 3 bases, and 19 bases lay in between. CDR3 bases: TGCAGTGCTAGAGCCCCAATTGGGAAGGGAGGCTACAATGAGCAGTTCTTC. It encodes CSARAPIGKGGYNEQFF.

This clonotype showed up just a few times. CDR3 loop: CASRPPGQRDYEQFF. CDR3 coding DNA: TGTGCCAGCAGGCCTCCTGGGCAGCGGGACTATGAGCAGTTCTTC. The V and J genes are TRBV5-4 and TRBJ2-1, with 7 bases aligning to TRBD2. Looked up from germline, CDR1 is SGHNT and CDR2 is YYREEE (reference sequence). The CDR3 is 15 amino acids. The trim removed 5 bases at V and 8 bases at J, leaving 13 bases unmatched.

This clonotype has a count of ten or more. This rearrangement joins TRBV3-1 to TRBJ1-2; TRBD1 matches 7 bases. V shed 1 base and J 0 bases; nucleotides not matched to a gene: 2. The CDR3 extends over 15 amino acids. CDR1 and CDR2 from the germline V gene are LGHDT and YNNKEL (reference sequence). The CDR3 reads CASSQGGTANYGYTF. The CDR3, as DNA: TGTGCCAGCAGCCAAGGGGGGACAGCTAACTATGGCTACACCTTC.

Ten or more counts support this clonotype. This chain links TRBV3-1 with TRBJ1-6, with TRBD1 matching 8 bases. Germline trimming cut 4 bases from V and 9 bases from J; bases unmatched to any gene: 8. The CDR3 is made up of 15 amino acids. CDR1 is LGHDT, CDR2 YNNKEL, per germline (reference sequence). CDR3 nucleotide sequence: TGTGCCAGCAGCCCGGACAGGGTGCTAGGTTCACCCCTCCACTTT. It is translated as CASSPDRVLGSPLHF.

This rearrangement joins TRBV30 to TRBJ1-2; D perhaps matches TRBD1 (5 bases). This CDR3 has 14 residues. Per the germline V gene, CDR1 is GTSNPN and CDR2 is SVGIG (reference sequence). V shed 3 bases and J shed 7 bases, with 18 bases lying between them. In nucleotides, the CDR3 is TGTGCCTGGAGGGACATAGCAACGGGTTTTGGCTACACCTTC. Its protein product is CAWRDIATGFGYTF. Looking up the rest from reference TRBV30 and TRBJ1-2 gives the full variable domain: SQTIHQWPATLVQPVGSPLSLECTVEGTSNPNLYWYRQAAGRGLQLLFYSVGIGQISSEVPQNLSASRPQDRQFILSSKKLLLSDSGFYLCAWRDIATGFGYTFGSGTRLTVV.

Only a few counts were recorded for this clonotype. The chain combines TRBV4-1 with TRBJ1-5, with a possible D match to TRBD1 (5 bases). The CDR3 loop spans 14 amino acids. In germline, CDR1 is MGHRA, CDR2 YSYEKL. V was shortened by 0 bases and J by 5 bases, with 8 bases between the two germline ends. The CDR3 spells CASSQDQGDQPQHF. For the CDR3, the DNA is TGCGCCAGCAGCCAAGATCAGGGTGATCAGCCCCAGCATTTT.

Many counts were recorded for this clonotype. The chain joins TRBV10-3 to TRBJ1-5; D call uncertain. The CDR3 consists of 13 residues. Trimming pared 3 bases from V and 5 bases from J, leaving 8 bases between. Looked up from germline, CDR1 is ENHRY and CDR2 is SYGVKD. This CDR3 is CAISDNGHQPQHF. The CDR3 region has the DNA TGTGCCATCAGTGATAACGGGCATCAGCCCCAGCATTTT.

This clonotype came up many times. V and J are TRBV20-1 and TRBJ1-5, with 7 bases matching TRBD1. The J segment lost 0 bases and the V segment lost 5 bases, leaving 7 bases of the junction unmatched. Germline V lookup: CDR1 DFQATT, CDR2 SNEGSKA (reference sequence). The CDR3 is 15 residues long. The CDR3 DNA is TGCAGTGCTGGTACAGGGGATTATAGCAATCAGCCCCAGCATTTT. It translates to CSAGTGDYSNQPQHF.

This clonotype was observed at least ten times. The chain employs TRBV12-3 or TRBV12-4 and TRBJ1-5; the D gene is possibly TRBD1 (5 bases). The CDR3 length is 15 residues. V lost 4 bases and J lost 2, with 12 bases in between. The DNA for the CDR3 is TGTGCCAGCAGTTACCGGGGGAGTGGCAATCAGCCCCAGCATTTT. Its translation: CASSYRGSGNQPQHF.

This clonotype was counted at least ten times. The CDR3 nucleotides read TGTGCCAGCAGTTTAGAGGGCCAAGGGGGGGAGACCCAGTACTTC. It translates to CASSLEGQGGETQYF. The rearrangement links TRBV12-3 or TRBV12-4 to TRBJ2-5; D could derive from TRBD1 or TRBD2 (6 bases each). The length of the CDR3 is 15 residues. V was cut by 1 base and J by 5 bases, with 14 bases left in between.

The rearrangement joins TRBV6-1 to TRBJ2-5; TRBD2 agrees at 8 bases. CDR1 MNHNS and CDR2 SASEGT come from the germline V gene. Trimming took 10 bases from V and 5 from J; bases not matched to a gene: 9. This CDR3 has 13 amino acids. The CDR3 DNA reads TGTGCCACCAAAGCGGGGGCCAGGGAGACCCAGTACTTC. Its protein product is CATKAGARETQYF.

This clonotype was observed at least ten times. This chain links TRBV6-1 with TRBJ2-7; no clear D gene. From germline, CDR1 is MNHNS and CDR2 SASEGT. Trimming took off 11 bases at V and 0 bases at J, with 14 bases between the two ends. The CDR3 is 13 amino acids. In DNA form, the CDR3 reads TGTGCCGTGACCCCCGGGTTCTCCTACGAGCAGTACTTC. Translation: CAVTPGFSYEQYF.

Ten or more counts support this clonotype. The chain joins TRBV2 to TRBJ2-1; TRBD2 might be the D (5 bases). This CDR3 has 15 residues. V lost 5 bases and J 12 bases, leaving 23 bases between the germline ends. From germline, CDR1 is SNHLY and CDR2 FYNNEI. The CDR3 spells CASSPRSRSGLMQFF. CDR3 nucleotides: TGTGCCAGCAGTCCCAGGTCCAGATCTGGACTGATGCAGTTCTTC.